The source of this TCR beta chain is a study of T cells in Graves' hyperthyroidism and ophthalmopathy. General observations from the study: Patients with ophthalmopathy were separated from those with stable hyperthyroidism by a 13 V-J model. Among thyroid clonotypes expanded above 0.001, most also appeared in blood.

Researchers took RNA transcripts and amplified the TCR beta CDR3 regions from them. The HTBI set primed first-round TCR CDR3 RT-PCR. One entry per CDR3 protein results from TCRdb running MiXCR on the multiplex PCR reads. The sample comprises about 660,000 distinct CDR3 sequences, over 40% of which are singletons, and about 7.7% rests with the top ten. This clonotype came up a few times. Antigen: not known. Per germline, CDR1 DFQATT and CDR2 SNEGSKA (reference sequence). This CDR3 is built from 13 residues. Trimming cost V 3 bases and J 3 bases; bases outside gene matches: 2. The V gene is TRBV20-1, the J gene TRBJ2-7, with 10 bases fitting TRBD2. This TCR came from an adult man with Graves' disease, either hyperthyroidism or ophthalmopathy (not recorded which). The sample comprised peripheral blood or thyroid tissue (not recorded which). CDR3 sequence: CSARPSGGYEQYF. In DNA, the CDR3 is TGCAGTGCTAGGCCTAGCGGGGGCTACGAGCAGTACTTC.